This T cell receptor (beta chain) was identified during a study of blood T cell repertoires in COVID-19. Only in-frame clones appear in the TCRdb table, and some are missing; sequencing was by immunoSEQ multiplex PCR. The sample lists some 70,000 clones, approximately 80% seen once, with around 13% in the top ten. This CDR3 is built from 17 residues. The germline CDR1 and CDR2 sequences are MNHNY and SVGAGI (reference sequence). Germline trimming cut 5 bases from V and 8 bases from J; bases unmatched to any gene: 11. This rearrangement joins TRBV6-6 to TRBJ2-1; 14 bases line up with TRBD2. The receptor's source is a man in his fifties or sixties with COVID-19, enrolled during active disease. The sample taken for sequencing was peripheral blood. CDR3 sequence: CASSHIPGLAGDHEQFF. CDR3 DNA sequence: TGTGCCAGCAGTCACATACCGGGACTAGCGGGAGACCATGAGCAGTTCTTC.